A single count supports the clone carrying this T cell receptor (beta chain). Its target is unknown. Mismatch with germline at one junction end may stem from a read error. Three rounds of nested PCR, following a modified ARM-PCR protocol, produced the TCRbeta library. TCRdb processed the multiplex PCR reads anew with MiXCR; each CDR3 protein has one entry. Here the sample spans about 78,000 distinct CDR3 sequences, roughly 80% being singletons. This sample was included in a study of tumor and adjacent non-tumor tissue in lung cancer. Study information: The cohort had about a dozen adenocarcinoma, 2 squamous cell and 1 small cell patients. Patients were aged roughly 31 to 76, about ten men and a handful of women, stage I to III.

The germline CDR1 and CDR2 sequences are MNHEY and SVGEGT. There are 13 residues in the CDR3. Study-wide results and caveats: TCR diversity was significantly greater in tumor than normal lung tissue. Top 100 clones took a larger repertoire share in normal lung.

This sample's RNA came from whole unsorted tissue. Sequencing used lung tumor tissue. The chain recombines TRBV6-2 or TRBV6-3 with TRBJ2-1, with D hard to call. The receptor's source is a woman in her fifties or sixties with non-small cell lung cancer. CDR3 sequence reads: CAGGSSSYNEQFF. The CDR3 bases are TGTGCCGGCGGTAGTAGCTCCTACAATGAGCAATTCTTC.